A selection of T cell receptor beta chains follows, all from one sample in a study of T cells in localized non-small cell lung cancer. The repertoire was sequenced with immunoSEQ multiplex PCR; TCRdb's copy has only in-frame clones and lacks some. The top ten clones hold roughly 15% of a sample with tens of thousands of clones, approximately 88% of them seen once. Here the sequenced sample was peripheral blood, taken before any cancer treatment. The receptors were sampled from a man between 40 and 75 years old with stage I squamous cell lung carcinoma. The CDR3 runs from the conserved cysteine through the conserved F or W. Fields, in order: V gene, D gene, clone size, J gene, CDR3 protein, CDR3 DNA. The D gene is left open where the match is weak. Expanded clones are given a class, and other clones once, few, many or no size at all.

V gene: TRBV29-1
D gene: -
clone size: -
J gene: TRBJ1-2
CDR3 protein: CSVDKGLYGYTF
CDR3 DNA: TGCAGCGTTGATAAGGGACTTTATGGCTACACCTTC

V gene: TRBV6-5
D gene: -
clone size: -
J gene: TRBJ2-5
CDR3 protein: CASSFLETQYF
CDR3 DNA: TGTGCCAGCAGTTTCTTAGAGACCCAGTACTTC

V gene: TRBV23-1
D gene: -
clone size: few
J gene: TRBJ1-2
CDR3 protein: CASSQQSDGYTF
CDR3 DNA: TGCGCCAGCAGTCAACAGTCTGACGGCTACACCTTC

V gene: TRBV28
D gene: TRBD1
clone size: -
J gene: TRBJ1-5
CDR3 protein: CASSRDSRSRPQHF
CDR3 DNA: TGTGCCAGCAGTCGGGACAGCCGTTCCCGGCCCCAGCATTTT

V gene: TRBV7-9
D gene: -
clone size: -
J gene: TRBJ1-2
CDR3 protein: CASSLGLGSRNGYTF
CDR3 DNA: TGTGCCAGCAGCTTAGGCCTAGGAAGTCGGAATGGCTACACCTTC

V gene: TRBV10-3
D gene: -
clone size: once
J gene: TRBJ2-2
CDR3 protein: CAIRSNTDTGELFF
CDR3 DNA: TGTGCCATCAGATCCAATACCGACACCGGGGAGCTGTTTTTT

V gene: TRBV29-1
D gene: -
clone size: -
J gene: TRBJ2-7
CDR3 protein: CSVEGGGAPSYEQYF
CDR3 DNA: TGCAGCGTTGAAGGAGGGGGGGCCCCCTCCTACGAGCAGTACTTC

V gene: TRBV7-2
D gene: -
clone size: -
J gene: TRBJ1-2
CDR3 protein: CASSLGGFRYGYTF
CDR3 DNA: TGTGCCAGCAGCTTAGGAGGATTTCGGTATGGCTACACCTTC

V gene: TRBV5-1
D gene: TRBD1
clone size: -
J gene: TRBJ1-2
CDR3 protein: CASSLDRGYGYTF
CDR3 DNA: TGCGCCAGCAGCTTGGACAGGGGCTATGGCTACACCTTC

V gene: TRBV6-1
D gene: -
clone size: -
J gene: TRBJ1-1
CDR3 protein: CASSEALADTEAFF
CDR3 DNA: TGTGCCAGCAGTGAAGCGCTAGCGGACACTGAAGCTTTCTTT

V gene: TRBV19
D gene: -
clone size: -
J gene: TRBJ2-3
CDR3 protein: CASSIPGGTDTQYF
CDR3 DNA: TGTGCCAGTAGTATACCTGGTGGCACAGATACGCAGTATTTT

V gene: TRBV7-8
D gene: TRBD2
clone size: -
J gene: TRBJ2-1
CDR3 protein: CASRSHRGLAGGLYNEQFF
CDR3 DNA: TGTGCCAGCAGATCCCACAGGGGGCTAGCGGGGGGCCTTTACAATGAGCAGTTCTTC

V gene: TRBV5-1
D gene: -
clone size: -
J gene: TRBJ1-3
CDR3 protein: CASSKDSLGGGNTIYF
CDR3 DNA: TGCGCCAGCAGCAAAGACAGCCTGGGGGGCGGAAACACCATATATTTT

V gene: TRBV5-1
D gene: -
clone size: -
J gene: TRBJ1-2
CDR3 protein: CASSDFQQGALGGYTF
CDR3 DNA: TGCGCCAGCAGCGATTTTCAACAGGGAGCGCTAGGTGGCTACACCTTC

V gene: TRBV6-1
D gene: TRBD1
clone size: -
J gene: TRBJ2-7
CDR3 protein: CASGVVGQGAYEQYF
CDR3 DNA: TGTGCCAGCGGGGTGGTTGGACAGGGAGCCTACGAGCAGTACTTC

V gene: TRBV7-7
D gene: -
clone size: -
J gene: TRBJ1-5
CDR3 protein: CASSSDRNQPQHF
CDR3 DNA: TGTGCCAGCAGCTCAGACAGAAATCAGCCCCAGCATTTT

V gene: TRBV19
D gene: TRBD1
clone size: once
J gene: TRBJ1-1
CDR3 protein: CASSIRDRGLDTEAFF
CDR3 DNA: TGTGCCAGTAGTATCCGGGACAGGGGGCTGGACACTGAAGCTTTCTTT

V gene: TRBV6-5
D gene: -
clone size: -
J gene: TRBJ1-4
CDR3 protein: CASSYSPRENEKLFF
CDR3 DNA: TGTGCCAGCAGTTACTCGCCCAGGGAGAATGAAAAACTGTTTTTT

V gene: TRBV10-3
D gene: TRBD2
clone size: -
J gene: TRBJ2-1
CDR3 protein: CAISVSLGTSGGGNEQFF
CDR3 DNA: TGTGCCATCAGTGTTTCTTTGGGGACTAGCGGGGGTGGTAATGAGCAGTTCTTC

V gene: TRBV4-3
D gene: -
clone size: -
J gene: TRBJ1-5
CDR3 protein: CASSRYLDQPQHF
CDR3 DNA: TGCGCCAGCAGCCGGTATTTGGATCAGCCCCAGCATTTT

V gene: TRBV7-9
D gene: TRBD2
clone size: -
J gene: TRBJ2-1
CDR3 protein: CASSSLRAGGINEQFF
CDR3 DNA: TGTGCCAGCAGCTCCCTTAGGGCGGGGGGGATCAATGAGCAGTTCTTC

V gene: TRBV5-1
D gene: TRBD1
clone size: -
J gene: TRBJ2-5
CDR3 protein: CASRESTGGEETQYF
CDR3 DNA: TGCGCCAGCAGAGAGAGCACAGGGGGCGAAGAGACCCAGTACTTC

V gene: TRBV5-5
D gene: -
clone size: -
J gene: TRBJ1-2
CDR3 protein: CASSVTINYGYTF
CDR3 DNA: TGTGCCAGCAGCGTTACGATTAACTATGGCTACACCTTC

V gene: TRBV19
D gene: TRBD1
clone size: -
J gene: TRBJ1-6
CDR3 protein: CASSIRGTGVSSLLHF
CDR3 DNA: TGTGCCAGTAGTATACGAGGGACAGGGGTTTCTTCACTCCTCCACTTT

V gene: TRBV5-1
D gene: TRBD2
clone size: -
J gene: TRBJ2-7
CDR3 protein: CASSLTAGAYEQYF
CDR3 DNA: TGCGCCAGCAGCTTGACGGCGGGGGCCTACGAGCAGTACTTC

V gene: TRBV30
D gene: TRBD1
clone size: -
J gene: TRBJ1-1
CDR3 protein: CAWSGKGTGETEAFF
CDR3 DNA: TGTGCCTGGAGTGGAAAGGGGACAGGGGAGACTGAAGCTTTCTTT

V gene: TRBV5-1
D gene: -
clone size: -
J gene: TRBJ1-1
CDR3 protein: CASRVNTEAFF
CDR3 DNA: TGCGCCAGCAGGGTGAACACTGAAGCTTTCTTT

V gene: TRBV11-3
D gene: -
clone size: -
J gene: TRBJ2-7
CDR3 protein: CASSLNLQEQYF
CDR3 DNA: TGTGCCAGCAGCTTAAACCTCCAGGAGCAGTACTTC

V gene: TRBV9
D gene: -
clone size: -
J gene: TRBJ1-1
CDR3 protein: CASSVPDSPILNTEAFF
CDR3 DNA: TGTGCCAGCAGCGTACCCGACAGTCCGATTCTGAACACTGAAGCTTTCTTT

V gene: TRBV6-6
D gene: -
clone size: -
J gene: TRBJ2-7
CDR3 protein: CASSYFRGEQYF
CDR3 DNA: TGTGCCAGCAGTTACTTTCGCGGGGAGCAGTACTTC

V gene: TRBV4-2
D gene: -
clone size: once
J gene: TRBJ1-6
CDR3 protein: CASSQDLRVEGSPLHF
CDR3 DNA: TGTGCCAGCAGCCAAGATCTGCGCGTAGAGGGGTCACCCCTCCACTTT

V gene: TRBV18
D gene: -
clone size: once
J gene: TRBJ1-1
CDR3 protein: CASSWTNTEAFF
CDR3 DNA: TGTGCCAGCTCGTGGACAAACACTGAAGCTTTCTTT

V gene: TRBV6-5
D gene: TRBD1
clone size: -
J gene: TRBJ1-3
CDR3 protein: CASSVDRSSGNTIYF
CDR3 DNA: TGTGCCAGCAGTGTGGACAGGAGCTCTGGAAACACCATATATTTT

V gene: TRBV5-1
D gene: TRBD1
clone size: -
J gene: TRBJ2-7
CDR3 protein: CASSLEGQGFYEQYF
CDR3 DNA: TGCGCCAGCAGCTTGGAAGGACAGGGGTTTTACGAGCAGTACTTC

V gene: TRBV5-1
D gene: -
clone size: -
J gene: TRBJ1-4
CDR3 protein: CASSLGAAQSFPAPNEKLFF
CDR3 DNA: TGCGCCAGCAGCTTGGGGGCAGCCCAGTCGTTCCCGGCCCCTAATGAAAAACTGTTTTTT

V gene: TRBV18
D gene: TRBD1
clone size: -
J gene: TRBJ2-2
CDR3 protein: CASSVDRGFTGELFF
CDR3 DNA: TGTGCCAGCTCAGTCGACAGGGGATTCACCGGGGAGCTGTTTTTT

V gene: TRBV14
D gene: -
clone size: -
J gene: TRBJ1-1
CDR3 protein: CASSPQGRMNTEAFF
CDR3 DNA: TGTGCCAGCAGCCCGCAGGGGAGGATGAACACTGAAGCTTTCTTT

V gene: TRBV7-9
D gene: -
clone size: -
J gene: TRBJ2-1
CDR3 protein: CASSLNGANNEQFF
CDR3 DNA: TGTGCCAGCAGCTTAAACGGGGCGAACAATGAGCAGTTCTTC

V gene: TRBV5-1
D gene: TRBD1
clone size: -
J gene: TRBJ1-2
CDR3 protein: CASSPPTGRGGYTF
CDR3 DNA: TGCGCCAGCAGCCCACCGACAGGGAGAGGTGGCTACACCTTC

V gene: TRBV18
D gene: -
clone size: -
J gene: TRBJ2-6
CDR3 protein: CASSPRDSRERSGANVLTF
CDR3 DNA: TGTGCCAGCTCACCACGGGACTCAAGAGAGAGATCTGGGGCCAACGTCCTGACTTTC

V gene: TRBV7-7
D gene: -
clone size: -
J gene: TRBJ2-2
CDR3 protein: CASSLGFNTGELFF
CDR3 DNA: TGTGCCAGCAGCTTAGGCTTTAACACCGGGGAGCTGTTTTTT